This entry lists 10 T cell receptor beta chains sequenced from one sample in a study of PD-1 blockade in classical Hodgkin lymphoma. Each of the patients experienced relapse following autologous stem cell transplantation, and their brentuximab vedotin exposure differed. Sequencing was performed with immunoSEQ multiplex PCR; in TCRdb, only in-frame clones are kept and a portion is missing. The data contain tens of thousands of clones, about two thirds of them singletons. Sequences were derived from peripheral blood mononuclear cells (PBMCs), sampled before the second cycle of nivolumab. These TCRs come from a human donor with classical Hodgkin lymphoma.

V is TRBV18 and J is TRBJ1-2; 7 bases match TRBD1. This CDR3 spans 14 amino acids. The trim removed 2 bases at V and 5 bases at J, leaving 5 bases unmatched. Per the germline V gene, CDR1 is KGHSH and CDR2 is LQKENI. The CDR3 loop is CASSPNGRGYGYTF. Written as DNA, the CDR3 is TGTGCCAGCTCACCAAATGGCAGGGGGTATGGCTACACCTTC.

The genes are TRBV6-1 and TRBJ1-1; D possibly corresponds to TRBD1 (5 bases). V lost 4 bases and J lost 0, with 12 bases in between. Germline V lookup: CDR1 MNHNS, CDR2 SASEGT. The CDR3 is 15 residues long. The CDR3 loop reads CASSVHGAVNTEAFF. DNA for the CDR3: TGTGCCAGCAGTGTCCACGGGGCGGTGAACACTGAAGCTTTCTTT.

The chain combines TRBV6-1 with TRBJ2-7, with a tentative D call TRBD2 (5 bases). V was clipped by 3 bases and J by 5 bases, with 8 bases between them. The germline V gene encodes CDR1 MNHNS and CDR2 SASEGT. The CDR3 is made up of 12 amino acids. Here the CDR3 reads CASSEIGNEQYF. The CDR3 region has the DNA TGTGCCAGCAGTGAGATCGGGAACGAGCAGTACTTC.

The CDR3 loop is CASSSQGYNTEAFF. The CDR3 nucleotides read TGTGCCAGCAGCTCACAGGGTTATAACACTGAAGCTTTCTTT. The V gene is TRBV11-3, the J gene TRBJ1-1; tentative D call: TRBD1 (6 bases). Germline V gene data show CDR1 as SGHNT and CDR2 as YENEEA. This CDR3 spans 14 amino acids. Trimming removed 4 bases at V and 2 bases at J, with 11 bases between.

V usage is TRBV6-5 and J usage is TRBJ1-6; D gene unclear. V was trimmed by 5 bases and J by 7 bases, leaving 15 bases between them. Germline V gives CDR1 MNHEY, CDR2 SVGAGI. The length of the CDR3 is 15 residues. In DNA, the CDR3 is TGTGCCAGCAGTGGAGGGAGGCTGAGGAATTCACCCCTCCACTTT. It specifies CASSGGRLRNSPLHF.

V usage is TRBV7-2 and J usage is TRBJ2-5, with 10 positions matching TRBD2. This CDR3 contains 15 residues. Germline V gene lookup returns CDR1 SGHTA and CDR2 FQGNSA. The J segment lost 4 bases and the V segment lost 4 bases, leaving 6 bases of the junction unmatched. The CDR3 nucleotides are TGTGCCAGCAGCTCCAGCGGGGGGGCCGTAGAGACCCAGTACTTC. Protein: CASSSSGGAVETQYF.

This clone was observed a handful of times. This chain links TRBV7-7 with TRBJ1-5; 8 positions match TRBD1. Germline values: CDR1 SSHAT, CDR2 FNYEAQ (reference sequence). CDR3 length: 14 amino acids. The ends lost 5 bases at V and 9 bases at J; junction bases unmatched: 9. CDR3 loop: CASSPTGAKTPQHF. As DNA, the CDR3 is TGTGCCAGCAGCCCGACAGGGGCAAAAACGCCCCAGCATTTT.

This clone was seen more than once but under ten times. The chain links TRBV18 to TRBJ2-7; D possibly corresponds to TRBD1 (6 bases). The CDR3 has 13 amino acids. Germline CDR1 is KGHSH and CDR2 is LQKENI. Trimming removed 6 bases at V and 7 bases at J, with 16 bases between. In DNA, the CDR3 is TGTGCCAGCTCGCCCAATACAGGGCGGGAGCAGTACTTC. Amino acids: CASSPNTGREQYF.

CDR3 DNA sequence: TGTGCCAGCAGCTTAATAGACAGGGCCACAGATACGCAGTATTTT. It encodes CASSLIDRATDTQYF. This chain links TRBV7-6 with TRBJ2-3; TRBD1 matches 7 bases. The CDR3 contains 15 residues. Losses at the gene ends were 2 bases for V and 2 bases for J; bases not matched to a gene: 4. Germline values: CDR1 SGHVS, CDR2 FNYEAQ.

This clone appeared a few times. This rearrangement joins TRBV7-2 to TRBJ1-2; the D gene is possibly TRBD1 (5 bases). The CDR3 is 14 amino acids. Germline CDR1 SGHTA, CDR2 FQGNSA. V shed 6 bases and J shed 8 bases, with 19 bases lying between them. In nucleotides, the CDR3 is TGTGCCAGCAGTCAAATCCAGGGTAATGTAGGCTACACCTTC. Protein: CASSQIQGNVGYTF.